What follows are 20 T cell receptor beta chains derived from one specimen sequenced in a study of shared clonotypes between healthy human individuals. Naive CD8 cells comprised CD45RO-negative, CCR7-positively selected cells, excluding terminally differentiated effector memory CD45RA+ cells. Clones were sequenced by immunoSEQ multiplex PCR, and TCRdb holds only the in-frame ones, with some missing. The sample holds millions of clones, roughly 91% seen once. The sequenced material came from naive CD8+ T cells from PBMCs. The origin of the receptors is a young man in good health. Some clones in this sample may be carry-over from other donors' samples.

V gene TRBV4-3 combines with J gene TRBJ1-1; D call uncertain. Germline V gene data show CDR1 as LGHNA and CDR2 as YSLEER. V lost 1 base, J lost 0 bases, and 6 bases lay in between. The CDR3 consists of 14 residues. CDR3 loop: CASSQGSMNTEAFF. CDR3 bases: TGCGCCAGCAGCCAAGGGAGTATGAACACTGAAGCTTTCTTT.

This clone has a single count. Other DNA sequences from this sample encode an identical CDR3 as well. The genes are TRBV27 and TRBJ2-2; 7 nucleotides agree with TRBD1. V shed 1 base and J 3 bases; nucleotides not matched to a gene: 2. This CDR3 has 15 residues. CDR1 MNHEY and CDR2 SMNVEV come from the germline V gene (reference sequence). The CDR3 loop reads CASSLLQGYTGELFF. Written as DNA, the CDR3 is TGTGCCAGCAGTTTATTACAGGGGTACACCGGGGAGCTGTTTTTT.

CDR3 DNA: TGTGCCAGCTCACGGGACAGGGGGTCGGGGAACACTGAAGCTTTCTTT. This gives the protein CASSRDRGSGNTEAFF. This chain links TRBV18 with TRBJ1-1, with 11 bases fitting TRBD1. The CDR3 is 16 amino acids. The ends lost 4 bases at V and 1 base at J; junction bases unmatched: 5. CDR1 and CDR2 from the germline V gene are KGHSH and LQKENI. Complete variable domain (other parts from reference TRBV18 and TRBJ1-1): NAGVMQNPRHLVRRRGQEARLRCSPMKGHSHVYWYRQLPEEGLKFMVYLQKENIIDESGMPKERFSAEFPKEGPSILRIQQVVRGDSAAYFCASSRDRGSGNTEAFFGQGTRLTVV.

This sequence joins TRBV4-3 and TRBJ2-1; D is uncertain. The germline V and J ends were trimmed by 1 base and 3 bases, with 7 bases remaining between them. From germline, CDR1 is LGHNA and CDR2 YSLEER. The CDR3 covers 14 residues. CDR3 sequence (DNA): TGCGCCAGCAGCCAAGGCGGTCTCTACAATGAGCAGTTCTTC. Translation gives CASSQGGLYNEQFF.

This rearrangement joins TRBV11-3 to TRBJ1-1; D is unresolved. Trimming shortened V by 2 bases and J by 1 base, and 5 bases separated the two germline ends. The CDR3 is 13 residues long. Germline CDR1 is SGHNT and CDR2 is YENEEA. In DNA, the CDR3 is TGTGCCAGCAGCTTACAGGCGAACACTGAAGCTTTCTTT. Its translation is CASSLQANTEAFF.

This chain connects TRBV7-9 to TRBJ1-2; D unclear. The V gene lost 2 bases and the J gene lost 6 bases, with 22 bases spanning the gap. This CDR3 is 17 amino acids long. Per the germline V gene, CDR1 is SEHNR and CDR2 is FQNEAQ (reference sequence). The CDR3 reads CASSLLGGLVTVDGYTF. For the CDR3, the DNA is TGTGCCAGCAGCTTATTAGGCGGACTAGTGACGGTGGATGGCTACACCTTC.

The J gene is TRBJ2-7, the V gene TRBV27; D is uncertain. Between the trimmed V and J ends, which lost 3 bases and 3 bases, there was a span of 9 bases. Germline V gene lookup returns CDR1 MNHEY and CDR2 SMNVEV (reference sequence). This CDR3 comprises 13 residues. CDR3 in amino acids: CASSFGPIYEQYF. For the CDR3, the DNA is TGTGCCAGCAGTTTCGGACCTATCTACGAGCAGTACTTC.

Concerning this clone: Other DNA sequences in the same sample also yield this CDR3. This sequence joins TRBV29-1 and TRBJ2-1; the D call may be TRBD1 or TRBD2 (5 bases each). The CDR3 covers 13 residues. The germline V gene has CDR1 SQVTM and CDR2 ANQGSEA. Trimming stripped 4 bases from V and 4 bases from J, with 11 bases between. CDR3 loop: CSVAGQGYNEQFF. DNA for the CDR3: TGCAGCGTTGCGGGGCAGGGTTACAATGAGCAGTTCTTC.

V usage is TRBV29-1 and J usage is TRBJ1-2; 9 bases agree with TRBD1. The CDR3 length is 16 residues. The germline gives CDR1 SQVTM, CDR2 ANQGSEA. With 3 bases clipped from V and 7 bases from J, the junction kept 15 bases outside the gene matches. Here the CDR3 reads CSVDFSLRGTGFGYTF. CDR3 DNA sequence: TGCAGCGTTGATTTCTCGCTGCGCGGGACAGGGTTTGGCTACACCTTC. The whole variable domain, filled in from reference TRBV29-1 and TRBJ1-2, reads SAVISQKPSRDICQRGTSLTIQCQVDSQVTMMFWYRQQPGQSLTLIATANQGSEATYESGFVIDKFPISRPNLTFSTLTVSNMSPEDSSIYLCSVDFSLRGTGFGYTFGSGTRLTVV.

This clone showed up just once. This chain connects TRBV10-1 to TRBJ2-1; TRBD1 matches at 8 bases. This CDR3 spans 16 amino acids. Germline assignment: CDR1 WNHNN and CDR2 SYGVQD (reference sequence). The J segment lost 3 bases and the V segment lost 2 bases, leaving 6 bases of the junction unmatched. CDR3 loop: CASSETGGGYYNEQFF. CDR3 in DNA: TGCGCCAGCAGTGAGACAGGGGGTGGTTACTACAATGAGCAGTTCTTC.

The gene calls are TRBV7-8 and TRBJ1-2; TRBD1 agrees at 7 bases. The trim removed 0 bases at V and 0 bases at J, leaving 4 bases unmatched. Germline-derived CDR1 and CDR2 are SGHVS and FQNEAQ. The CDR3 runs to 16 residues. DNA for the CDR3: TGTGCCAGCAGCTTAGCTCGGGACAGTTCTAACTATGGCTACACCTTC. Amino acid sequence: CASSLARDSSNYGYTF. The entire variable domain, with the rest obtained from reference TRBV7-8 and TRBJ1-2, is as follows: GAGVSQSPRYKVAKRGQDVALRCDPISGHVSLFWYQQALGQGPEFLTYFQNEAQLDKSGLPSDRFFAERPEGSVSTLKIQRTQQEDSAVYLCASSLARDSSNYGYTFGSGTRLTVV.

The V and J genes are TRBV10-3 and TRBJ2-3, with 7 bases that match TRBD2. The germline gives CDR1 ENHRY, CDR2 SYGVKD. V was pared by 4 bases and J by 0 bases, with 4 bases of the junction left unmatched. The CDR3 totals 15 residues. In DNA, the CDR3 is TGTGCCATCAGTGCGTCTAGCGGTAGCACAGATACGCAGTATTTT. Its protein is CAISASSGSTDTQYF.

CDR3 DNA sequence: TGTGCCAGCAGTTTACGGTACGACATGATGCAAGAGACCCAGTACTTC. Translation gives CASSLRYDMMQETQYF. The J gene is TRBJ2-5, the V gene TRBV27; D is undetermined. V shed 2 bases and J shed 2 bases, with 15 bases lying between them. Germline-derived CDR1 and CDR2 are MNHEY and SMNVEV (reference sequence). The CDR3 contains 16 residues.

The gene calls are TRBV11-3 and TRBJ2-7; D may match TRBD1 or TRBD2 (6 bases each). V shed 4 bases and J shed 2 bases, with 12 bases lying between them. Germline lookup yields CDR1 SGHNT and CDR2 YENEEA. The CDR3 covers 14 residues. CDR3 in amino acids: CASSSGAPPYEQYF. CDR3 sequence (DNA): TGTGCCAGCAGCTCGGGGGCACCCCCCTACGAGCAGTACTTC.

The gene calls are TRBV14 and TRBJ2-3; the match to TRBD1 covers 11 bases. Germline V gene sequence: CDR1 SGHDN, CDR2 FVKESK. The junction had 4 bases not matched to a gene; V was cut back by 1 base and J by 4 bases. The CDR3 has 16 amino acids. The CDR3 region has the DNA TGTGCCAGCAGCCAAGGCCCGGGACAGGGGGCAGATACGCAGTATTTT. Its translation: CASSQGPGQGADTQYF.

The chain has TRBV27 and TRBJ2-3; D gene uncertain. The germline CDR1 and CDR2 sequences are MNHEY and SMNVEV (reference sequence). The V end lost 3 bases, the J end lost 4 bases, and 5 bases lay between the germline ends. The CDR3 is 12 amino acids. The CDR3 DNA is TGTGCCAGCAGTTTCTCATCAGATACGCAGTATTTT. Translation: CASSFSSDTQYF.

This chain links TRBV27 with TRBJ2-7, with D possibly matching TRBD1 (7 bases). The CDR3 is 15 residues long. Germline CDR1 reads MNHEY; CDR2 reads SMNVEV (reference sequence). V was clipped by 1 base and J by 4 bases, with 14 bases between them. The CDR3 region is CASSLLVQGRYEQYF. Written as DNA, the CDR3 is TGTGCCAGCAGTTTATTAGTACAGGGGAGGTACGAGCAGTACTTC.

DNA of the CDR3: TGCGCCAGCAGCCCGAGGGGGGGCAAAAACATTCAGTACTTC. Protein sequence: CASSPRGGKNIQYF. V and J are TRBV5-1 and TRBJ2-4, with D tentatively TRBD2 (7 bases). V was pared by 4 bases and J by 3 bases, with 11 bases between. Germline V gene data show CDR1 as SGHRS and CDR2 as YFSETQ. This CDR3 spans 14 amino acids.

This chain links TRBV18 with TRBJ2-1; the D is unclear. Germline CDR1 reads KGHSH; CDR2 reads LQKENI. The CDR3 is 14 amino acids. The V and J ends lost 2 bases and 9 bases respectively, with 14 bases between them. CDR3 region: CASSPIPTLGEQFF. The CDR3 coding sequence is TGTGCCAGCTCACCAATTCCGACCCTGGGTGAGCAGTTCTTC.

The chain has TRBV27 and TRBJ2-3, with 9 bases matching TRBD2. The CDR3 length is 18 residues. V lost 4 bases, J lost 3 bases, and 14 bases stayed unmatched. Germline CDR1 MNHEY, CDR2 SMNVEV (reference sequence). The CDR3 region has the DNA TGTGCCAGCAGTTCCCACTGGGTCTGGCGGGAGGGAACAGATACGCAGTATTTT. Residues: CASSSHWVWREGTDTQYF.